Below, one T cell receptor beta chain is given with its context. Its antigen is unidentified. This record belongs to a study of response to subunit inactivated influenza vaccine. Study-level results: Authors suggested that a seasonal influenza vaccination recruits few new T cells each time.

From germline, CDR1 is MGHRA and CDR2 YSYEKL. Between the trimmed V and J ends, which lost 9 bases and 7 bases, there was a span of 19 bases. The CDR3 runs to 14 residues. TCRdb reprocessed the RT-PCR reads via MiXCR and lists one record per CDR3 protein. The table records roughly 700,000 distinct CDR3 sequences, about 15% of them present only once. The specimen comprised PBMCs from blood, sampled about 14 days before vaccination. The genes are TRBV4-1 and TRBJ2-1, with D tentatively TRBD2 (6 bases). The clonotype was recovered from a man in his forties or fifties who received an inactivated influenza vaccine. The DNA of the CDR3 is TGCGCCAGTTCTCAAACGGGGGTGAGGAATGAGCAGTTCTTC. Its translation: CASSQTGVRNEQFF.